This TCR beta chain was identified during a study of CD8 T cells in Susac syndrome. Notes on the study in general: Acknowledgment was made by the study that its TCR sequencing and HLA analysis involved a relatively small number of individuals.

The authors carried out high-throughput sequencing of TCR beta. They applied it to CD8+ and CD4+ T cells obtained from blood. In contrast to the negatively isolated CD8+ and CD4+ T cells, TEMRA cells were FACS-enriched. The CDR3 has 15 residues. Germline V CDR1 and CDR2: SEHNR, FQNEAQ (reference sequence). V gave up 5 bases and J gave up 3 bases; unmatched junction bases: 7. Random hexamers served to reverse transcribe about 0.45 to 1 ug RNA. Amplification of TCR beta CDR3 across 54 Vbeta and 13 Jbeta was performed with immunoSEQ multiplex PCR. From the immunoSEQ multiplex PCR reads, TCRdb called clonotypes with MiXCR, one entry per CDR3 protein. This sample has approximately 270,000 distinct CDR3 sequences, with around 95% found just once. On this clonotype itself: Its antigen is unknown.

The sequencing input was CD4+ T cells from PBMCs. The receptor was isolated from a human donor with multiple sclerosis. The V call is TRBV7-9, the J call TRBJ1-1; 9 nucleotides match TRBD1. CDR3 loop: CASSARQGVDTEAFF. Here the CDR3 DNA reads TGTGCCAGCAGCGCCCGACAGGGGGTGGACACTGAAGCTTTCTTT.